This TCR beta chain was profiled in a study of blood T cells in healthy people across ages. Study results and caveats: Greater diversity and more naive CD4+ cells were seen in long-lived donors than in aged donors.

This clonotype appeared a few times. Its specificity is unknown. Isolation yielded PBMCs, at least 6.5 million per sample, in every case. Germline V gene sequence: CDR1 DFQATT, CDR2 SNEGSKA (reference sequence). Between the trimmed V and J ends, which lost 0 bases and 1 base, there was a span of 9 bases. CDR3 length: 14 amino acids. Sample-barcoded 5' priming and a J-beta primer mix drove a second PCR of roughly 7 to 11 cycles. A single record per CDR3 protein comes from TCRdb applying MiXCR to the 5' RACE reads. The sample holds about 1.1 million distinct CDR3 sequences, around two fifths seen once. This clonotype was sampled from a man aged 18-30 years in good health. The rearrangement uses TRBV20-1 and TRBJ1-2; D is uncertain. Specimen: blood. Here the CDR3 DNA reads TGCAGTGCTAGAGAGGAGCCTCTTAACTATGGCTACACCTTC. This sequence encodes CSAREEPLNYGYTF.